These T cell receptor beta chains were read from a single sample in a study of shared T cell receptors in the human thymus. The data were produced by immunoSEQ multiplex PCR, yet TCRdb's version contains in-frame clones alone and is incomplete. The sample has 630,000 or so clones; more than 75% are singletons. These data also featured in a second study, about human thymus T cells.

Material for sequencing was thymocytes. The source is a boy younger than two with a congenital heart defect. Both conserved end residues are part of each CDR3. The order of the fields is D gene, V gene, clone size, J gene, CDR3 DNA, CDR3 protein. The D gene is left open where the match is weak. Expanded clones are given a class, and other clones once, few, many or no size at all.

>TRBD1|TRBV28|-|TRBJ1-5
TGTGCCAGCAGATCAAGGGGGCCGCACCCCAGTCAGCCCCAGCATTTT
CASRSRGPHPSQPQHF
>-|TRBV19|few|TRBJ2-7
TGTGCCAGTAGTATATGGGCAGGGTGTGAGCAGTACTTC
CASSIWAGCEQYF
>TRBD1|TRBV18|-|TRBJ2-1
TGTGCCAGCTCACCAGATGACGGACAGGGCTACAATGAGCAGTTCTTC
CASSPDDGQGYNEQFF
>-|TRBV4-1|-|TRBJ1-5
TGCGCCAGCAGCCAAGGGTCCCCGACAGGCAATCAGCCCCAGCATTTT
CASSQGSPTGNQPQHF
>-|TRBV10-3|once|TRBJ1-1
TGTGCCATCAGTGATATCAGGCTGAACACTGAAGCTTTCTTT
CAISDIRLNTEAFF
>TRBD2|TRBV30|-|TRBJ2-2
TGTGCCTGGAGCCTGGGACTAGCGGGGACCTTCACCGGGGAGCTGTTTTTT
CAWSLGLAGTFTGELFF
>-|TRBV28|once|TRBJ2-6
TGTGCCAGCAGTTTAGGGGGGTGGAGCACCGGGGCCAACGTCCTGACTTTC
CASSLGGWSTGANVLTF
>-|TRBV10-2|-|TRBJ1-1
TGCGCCAGCAGTGAGAGGCAGGACACTGAAGCTTTCTTT
CASSERQDTEAFF
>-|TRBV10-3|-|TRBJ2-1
TGTGCCATCAGTAGGCAGGCGCCTTCCTACAATGAGCAGTTCTTC
CAISRQAPSYNEQFF
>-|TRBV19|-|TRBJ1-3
TGTGCCAGTAGTATTGGGCCCACAGGATCGGGAAACACCATATATTTT
CASSIGPTGSGNTIYF
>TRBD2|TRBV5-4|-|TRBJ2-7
TGTGCCAGCAGCTTTGGACTAGCAGAACGATACGAGCAGTACTTC
CASSFGLAERYEQYF
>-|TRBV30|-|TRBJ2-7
TGTGCCTGGATACCGGGAGCCCACGAGCAGTACTTC
CAWIPGAHEQYF
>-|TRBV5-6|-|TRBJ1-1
TGTGCCAGCAGCCTGAGAGATGGAGGTAGGGCGGTCGGCACTGAAGCTTTCTTT
CASSLRDGGRAVGTEAFF
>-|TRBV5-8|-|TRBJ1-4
TGTGCCAGCAGCTTGGGGGACAATAATGAAAAACTGTTTTTT
CASSLGDNNEKLFF
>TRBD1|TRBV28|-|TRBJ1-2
TGTGCCAGCAGTCCAAACTTGATACAGGGGGCTTTCTATGGCTACACCTTC
CASSPNLIQGAFYGYTF
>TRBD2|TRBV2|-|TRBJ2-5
TGTGCCAGCATGGGGAGACTAGCGGGAGGCGGGACCCAGTACTTC
CASMGRLAGGGTQYF
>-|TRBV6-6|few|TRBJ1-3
TGTGCCACCAGCAGGGGTGGGGACACCATATATTTT
CATSRGGDTIYF
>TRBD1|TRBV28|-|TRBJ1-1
TGTGCCAGCAGTCCGGGACAGGGGGATATATCGGCTGAAGCTTTCTTT
CASSPGQGDISAEAFF
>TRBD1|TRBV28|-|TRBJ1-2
TGTGCCAGCAGCCGGACAGGGGGACGGTATGGCTACACCTTC
CASSRTGGRYGYTF
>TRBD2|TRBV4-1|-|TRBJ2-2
TGCGCCAGCAGCCAAGATAATCCGGGAGGGAGCACCGGGGAGCTGTTTTTT
CASSQDNPGGSTGELFF
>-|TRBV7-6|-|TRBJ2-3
TGTGCCAGCAGCTTAGCCCCACGGGGATTAGGAGATACGCAGTATTTT
CASSLAPRGLGDTQYF
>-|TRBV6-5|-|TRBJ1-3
TGTGCCAGCAGACACCAGGGGACTGGAAACACCATATATTTT
CASRHQGTGNTIYF
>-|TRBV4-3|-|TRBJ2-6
TGCGCCAGCAGCCCCCGCAGGGAAACCTCTGGGGCCAACGTCCTGACTTTC
CASSPRRETSGANVLTF
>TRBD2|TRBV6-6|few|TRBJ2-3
TGTGCCAGCACCCTCCTAGCGGGGGGGACAGATACGCAGTATTTT
CASTLLAGGTDTQYF
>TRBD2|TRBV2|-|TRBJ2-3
TGTGCCAGCACCCTCCAACTGACTAGCGGGCGTGGAGATACGCAGTATTTT
CASTLQLTSGRGDTQYF
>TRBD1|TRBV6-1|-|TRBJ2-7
TGTGCCAGCAGTCCACCCGACAGGGCGTCCTACGAGCAGTACTTC
CASSPPDRASYEQYF
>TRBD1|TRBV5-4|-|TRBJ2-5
TGTGCCAGCAACGGGACAGGGGGACACCAAGAGACCCAGTACTTC
CASNGTGGHQETQYF
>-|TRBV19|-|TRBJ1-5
TGTGCCAGTAGTATTAGGGCTGACCAGGGTCAGCCCCAGCATTTT
CASSIRADQGQPQHF
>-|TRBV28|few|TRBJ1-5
TGTGCCAGCAGTTTACGGTGGAGAGTTATCAATCAGCCCCAGCATTTT
CASSLRWRVINQPQHF
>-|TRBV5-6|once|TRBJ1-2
TGTGCCAGCAGCTTGGTTCAGGGAGGTGGCTACACCTTC
CASSLVQGGGYTF
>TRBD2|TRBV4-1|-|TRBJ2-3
TGCGCCAGCAGCCAAGCGGACATCCGCGGGAGGGCAGATACGCAGTATTTT
CASSQADIRGRADTQYF
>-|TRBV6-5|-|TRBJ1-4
TGTGCCAGCAGTTACGAGGCAGGTGGGAGCAATGAAAAACTGTTTTTT
CASSYEAGGSNEKLFF
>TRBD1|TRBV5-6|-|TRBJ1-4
TGTGCCAGCAGCCCCCGACTCGGACAGGACAATGAAAAACTGTTTTTT
CASSPRLGQDNEKLFF
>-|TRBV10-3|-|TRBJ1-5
TGTGCCATCAGTTTCGACAGGAGCAATCAGCCCCAGCATTTT
CAISFDRSNQPQHF
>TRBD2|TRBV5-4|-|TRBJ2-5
TGTGCCAGCAGCGGCCAGGGTAGCGGGGGGGCACAGGAGACCCAGTACTTC
CASSGQGSGGAQETQYF
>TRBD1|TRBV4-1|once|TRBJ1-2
TGCGCCAGCTCACAACTGGACAGGGCGGGCTATGGCTACACCTTC
CASSQLDRAGYGYTF
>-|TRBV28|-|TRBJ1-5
TGTGCCAGCAGTTCTCGCCCCCCCGGCCGGGTCGTGGTGCGCAATCAGCCCCAGCATTTT
CASSSRPPGRVVVRNQPQHF
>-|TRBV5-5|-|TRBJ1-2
TGTGCCAGCAGCTTGACGGACAAGAACTATGGCTACACCTTC
CASSLTDKNYGYTF
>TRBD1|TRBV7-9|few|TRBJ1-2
TGTGCCAGCAGCTGGACAGGGGGAGAAGACTATGGCTACACCTTC
CASSWTGGEDYGYTF
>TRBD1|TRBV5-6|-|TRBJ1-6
TGTGCCAGCAGCTGGGACAGGGCAGATTCACCCCTCCACTTT
CASSWDRADSPLHF
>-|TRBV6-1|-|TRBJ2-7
TGTGCCAGCAGTGAAGTTCAGACGAGAAGCGATCACGAGCAGTACTTC
CASSEVQTRSDHEQYF
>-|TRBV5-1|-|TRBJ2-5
TGCGCCAGCAGCCGGGGGGAGACCCAGTACTTC
CASSRGETQYF
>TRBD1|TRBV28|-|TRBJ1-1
TGTGCCAGCAGTGATCGGGACAGGGGGTATGCTTTCTTT
CASSDRDRGYAFF
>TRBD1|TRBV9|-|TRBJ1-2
TGTGCCAGCAGCGTAGGGTCCACCGGACAGGTTGCTAACTATGGCTACACCTTC
CASSVGSTGQVANYGYTF
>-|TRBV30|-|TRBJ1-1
TGTGCCTGGAGTAGCAGGGTCAGCACTGAAGCTTTCTTT
CAWSSRVSTEAFF
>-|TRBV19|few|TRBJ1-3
TGTGCCAGTAGTCTAAGCGCCCCATTGCTTCACTCTGGAAACACCATATATTTT
CASSLSAPLLHSGNTIYF
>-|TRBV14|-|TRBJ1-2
TGTGCCAGCAGCCAAGTGCAGGGCATCGGTGGCTACACCTTC
CASSQVQGIGGYTF
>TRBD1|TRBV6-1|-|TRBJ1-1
TGTGCCAGCACCATGACAGGGAGGAACACTGAAGCTTTCTTT
CASTMTGRNTEAFF
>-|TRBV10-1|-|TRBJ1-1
TGCGCCAGCAGTAACTCCTCGACAGTACCGTACACTGAAGCTTTCTTT
CASSNSSTVPYTEAFF
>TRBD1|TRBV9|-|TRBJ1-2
TGTGCCAGCAGCATCAGGACAGGGGCTAACTATGGCTACACCTTC
CASSIRTGANYGYTF
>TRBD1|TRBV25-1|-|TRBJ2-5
TGTGCCAGCAGTCAAGCTGGGACAGGGTTACAAGAGACCCAGTACTTC
CASSQAGTGLQETQYF
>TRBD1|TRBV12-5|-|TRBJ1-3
TGTGCTAGTGGTCTCAGACAGGGTATCGACACCATATATTTT
CASGLRQGIDTIYF